The following is a T cell receptor beta chain sequence with its context. Its antigen remains unidentified. The protocol was immunoSEQ multiplex PCR, while the TCRdb copy is restricted to in-frame clones and leaves out a portion. This table has some 60,000 clones, about 73% appearing once. These data originate in a study of T cell clones after liver transplantation. As for the study in general: Three of the eight recipients were HCV-positive; the rest had non-autoimmune, non-viral transplant indications. Study results and caveats: A significant post-transplant drop in circulating graft-donor-reactive CD4 TCRbeta sequences occurred in most of the 8 subjects.

The sequences come from CD4+ T cells from blood, collected at the approximately 16-month timepoint. The TCR comes from a human patient who received a liver transplant. Among the T cells, some may be from the graft donor.

The CDR3 region is CASSPGTSGTSTDTQYF. The DNA of the CDR3 is TGTGCCAGCAGCCCGGGGACTAGCGGGACTAGCACAGATACGCAGTATTTT. J is TRBJ2-3 and V is TRBV11-2; 13 nucleotides agree with TRBD2. The V and J ends lost 5 bases and 0 bases, in that order; junction bases with no gene match: 5. This CDR3 is built from 17 residues. In germline, CDR1 is SGHAT, CDR2 FQNNGV.